This passage covers 24 T cell receptor beta chains from one sample sequenced in a study of blood T cell repertoires in COVID-19. Method: immunoSEQ multiplex PCR; TCRdb's copy keeps in-frame clones and lacks some. This repertoire shows 250,000 to 400,000 clones, more than 75% found once; its top ten account for around 2.6%. Sequenced material: PBMCs or T cells enriched from blood (not recorded which). The receptors shown here come from a man aged 55-75 years who had recovered from COVID-19.

The gene calls are TRBV4-1 and TRBJ2-1; D ambiguous. Germline CDR1 is MGHRA and CDR2 is YSYEKL. V lost 1 base and J 0 bases, leaving 13 bases between the germline ends. The CDR3 totals 17 residues. CDR3 loop: CASSQVPPPFSYNEQFF. Here the CDR3 DNA reads TGCGCCAGCAGCCAAGTCCCCCCCCCTTTCTCCTACAATGAGCAGTTCTTC.

The V call is TRBV5-4, the J call TRBJ2-7; weak D call: TRBD1 (5 bases). Trimming took 3 bases from V and 3 from J, leaving 13 bases between them. The CDR3 has 14 amino acids. Germline V CDR1 and CDR2: SGHNT, YYREEE (reference sequence). In nucleotides, the CDR3 is TGTGCCAGCAGCTCAGGGTCATCGGTCTACGAGCAGTACTTC. Its protein is CASSSGSSVYEQYF.

The rearrangement uses TRBV5-1 and TRBJ1-1; 7 bases are a match to TRBD1. V shed 4 bases and J 0 bases; nucleotides not matched to a gene: 3. This CDR3 spans 14 amino acids. CDR1 is SGHRS and CDR2 is YFSETQ in the germline V gene. The CDR3 sequence: CASSQGVVNTEAFF. The CDR3 coding sequence is TGCGCCAGCAGCCAGGGGGTTGTGAACACTGAAGCTTTCTTT.

The V gene is TRBV6-5, the J gene TRBJ2-7; TRBD2 matches 9 bases. This CDR3 is 13 amino acids long. Looked up from germline, CDR1 is MNHEY and CDR2 is SVGAGI. After removal of 7 bases from V and 6 bases from J, the junction contained 7 bases not matched to a gene. The CDR3 bases are TGTGCCAGCATTAGCGGGGGCTCACGCGAGCAGTACTTC. It is translated as CASISGGSREQYF.

This rearrangement joins TRBV19 to TRBJ2-2; D gene unclear. The germline gives CDR1 LNHDA, CDR2 SQIVND (reference sequence). V was pared by 5 bases and J by 1 base, with 11 bases between. This CDR3 is 15 amino acids long. CDR3 DNA sequence: TGTGCCAGTAGTGCCCGAGGTTGGAACACCGGGGAGCTGTTTTTT. This gives the protein CASSARGWNTGELFF. The complete variable domain, with remaining parts taken from reference TRBV19 and TRBJ2-2, reads DGGITQSPKYLFRKEGQNVTLSCEQNLNHDAMYWYRQDPGQGLRLIYYSQIVNDFQKGDIAEGYSVSREKKESFPLTVTSAQKNPTAFYLCASSARGWNTGELFFGEGSRLTVL.

This clone was seen just once. The chain carries TRBV6-5 and TRBJ2-7; D is perhaps TRBD1 (5 bases). The length of the CDR3 is 14 residues. With 1 base removed from V and 0 bases from J, the gap between germline ends came to 7 bases. CDR1 and CDR2 from the germline V gene are MNHEY and SVGAGI. The CDR3 spells CASSYYRSSYEQYF. The CDR3 DNA sequence: TGTGCCAGCAGTTACTACAGGAGCTCCTACGAGCAGTACTTC.

The V call is TRBV5-3, the J call TRBJ2-3; D might be TRBD2 (7 bases). TRBV5-3 is designated an ORF whose function remains uncertain. This CDR3 has 20 residues. Deletions cut 0 bases from V and 0 bases from J, with 23 bases between. In nucleotides, the CDR3 is TGTGCCAGAAGCTTGGGGAGGGAGGGATACGGGGGCTCTAGCACAGATACGCAGTATTTT. Protein product: CARSLGREGYGGSSTDTQYF.

J is TRBJ1-5 and V is TRBV4-1; D not resolved. Looked up from germline, CDR1 is MGHRA and CDR2 is YSYEKL. The CDR3 spans 13 residues. The ends were cut back, 4 bases at V and 7 bases at J, with 11 bases in the middle. The CDR3: CASSPRTAQPQHF. Written as DNA, the CDR3 is TGCGCCAGCAGCCCGCGAACAGCCCAGCCCCAGCATTTT.

The chain joins TRBV27 to TRBJ2-1; 9 bases line up with TRBD1. CDR3 length: 13 residues. Germline lookup yields CDR1 MNHEY and CDR2 SMNVEV (reference sequence). With V trimmed by 6 bases and J by 9 bases, 6 bases remained unmatched. CDR3 DNA sequence: TGTGCCAGCAGGGGAACAGGGGGCTTTGAGCAGTTCTTC. It translates to CASRGTGGFEQFF.

The chain couples TRBV18 to TRBJ1-6, with 8 bases fitting TRBD1. This CDR3 is 14 amino acids long. CDR1 KGHSH and CDR2 LQKENI come from the germline V gene. V lost 5 bases and J lost 11; bases outside the gene matches: 8. CDR3 in DNA: TGTGCCAGCTCAGGCGACAGGGGAAGGACACCCCTCCACTTT. It yields the protein CASSGDRGRTPLHF. The whole variable domain, filled in from reference TRBV18 and TRBJ1-6, reads NAGVMQNPRHLVRRRGQEARLRCSPMKGHSHVYWYRQLPEEGLKFMVYLQKENIIDESGMPKERFSAEFPKEGPSILRIQQVVRGDSAAYFCASSGDRGRTPLHFGNGTRLTVT.

This clone was detected ten times or more. This chain joins TRBV7-6 and TRBJ2-3; 8 positions agree with TRBD2. The CDR3 loop spans 22 amino acids. Germline trimming cut 1 base from V and 0 bases from J; bases unmatched to any gene: 21. Germline CDR1 SGHVS, CDR2 FNYEAQ. In DNA form, the CDR3 reads TGTGCCAGCAGCTTAGTGCACTCGTCCGGGCTAGCGGGCGAACCTAGCACAGATACGCAGTATTTT. This encodes CASSLVHSSGLAGEPSTDTQYF.

This clone has just a few counts. The J gene is TRBJ2-3, the V gene TRBV9, with TRBD2 matching over 10 bases. This CDR3 region has 15 residues. The germline gives CDR1 SGDLS, CDR2 YYNGEE. V trimming: 1 base; J trimming: 2 bases; junction bases outside the gene matches: 1. The DNA for the CDR3 is TGTGCCAGCAGCGTAAGCGGGAGGGACACAGATACGCAGTATTTT. It yields the protein CASSVSGRDTDTQYF.

V and J are TRBV12-3 or TRBV12-4 and TRBJ2-7; possibly TRBD2 for D (5 bases). This CDR3 is 13 amino acids long. The ends were cut back, 3 bases at V and 4 bases at J, with 10 bases in the middle. DNA of the CDR3: TGTGCCAGCAGTTTCGGGATTTCTTACGAGCAGTACTTC. Translating gives CASSFGISYEQYF.

The V and J genes are TRBV24-1 and TRBJ2-1; the D is unclear. Germline assignment: CDR1 KGHDR and CDR2 SFDVKD. The CDR3 runs 15 residues. V shed 0 bases and J shed 3 bases, with 8 bases lying between them. The CDR3 sequence: CATSDLQANYNEQFF. CDR3 DNA: TGTGCCACCAGTGATTTGCAGGCTAACTACAATGAGCAGTTCTTC.

The V and J genes are TRBV11-3 and TRBJ2-1; D perhaps matches TRBD1 (6 bases). This CDR3 is built from 14 residues. CDR1 is SGHNT, CDR2 YENEEA, per germline. V was trimmed by 6 bases and J by 1 base, leaving 10 bases between them. The CDR3: CASRFGQSYNEQFF. The CDR3 DNA is TGTGCCAGCAGATTCGGACAGTCCTACAATGAGCAGTTCTTC.

The rearrangement uses TRBV10-3 and TRBJ1-2; possible D gene TRBD1, 5 bases. V dropped 0 bases and J dropped 5 bases, with 10 bases sitting between them. In germline, CDR1 is ENHRY, CDR2 SYGVKD. There are 14 residues in the CDR3. The chain's CDR3 is CAISESLEGYGYTF. CDR3 bases: TGTGCCATCAGTGAGTCGTTGGAGGGGTATGGCTACACCTTC.

J is TRBJ1-2 and V is TRBV9, with 9 positions matching TRBD1. The germline CDR1 and CDR2 sequences are SGDLS and YYNGEE. V was clipped by 3 bases and J by 5 bases; unmatched bases: 5. This CDR3 region has 14 residues. The CDR3 sequence is CASSADRGQYGYTF. The CDR3 nucleotides are TGTGCCAGCAGCGCGGACAGGGGACAGTATGGCTACACCTTC.

This sequence joins TRBV11-2 and TRBJ2-5, with D possibly matching TRBD1 (5 bases). The CDR3 contains 15 residues. Germline CDR1 reads SGHAT; CDR2 reads FQNNGV. V lost 1 base, J lost 2 bases, and 11 bases lay in between. For the CDR3, the DNA is TGTGCCAGCAGCTTAGGTCAGGGTCGACAAGAGACCCAGTACTTC. It yields the protein CASSLGQGRQETQYF.

J is TRBJ1-6 and V is TRBV19; the match to TRBD1 covers 9 bases. This CDR3 is 15 amino acids long. Germline CDR1 reads LNHDA; CDR2 reads SQIVND (reference sequence). Unmatched junction bases numbered 6, after V lost 6 bases and J lost 6 bases. The CDR3 here is CASRTAGQGNSPLHF. The CDR3 region has the DNA TGTGCCAGTAGAACAGCGGGACAGGGTAATTCACCCCTCCACTTT. The full variable domain, completed using reference TRBV19 and TRBJ1-6, is DGGITQSPKYLFRKEGQNVTLSCEQNLNHDAMYWYRQDPGQGLRLIYYSQIVNDFQKGDIAEGYSVSREKKESFPLTVTSAQKNPTAFYLCASRTAGQGNSPLHFGNGTRLTVT.

V gene TRBV20-1 combines with J gene TRBJ1-2; D not resolved. CDR1 is DFQATT and CDR2 is SNEGSKA in the germline V gene (reference sequence). The CDR3 length is 13 residues. Trimming pared 3 bases from V and 3 bases from J, leaving 11 bases between. Here the CDR3 DNA reads TGCAGTGCTAGTCGGGGTTCCGACTATGGCTACACCTTC. This codes for CSASRGSDYGYTF.

This clone was picked up a small number of times. An end of the junction differs from the germline gene, which may be a read error. The chain has TRBV5-4 and TRBJ1-3; TRBD1 agrees at 7 bases. Germline assignment: CDR1 SGHNT and CDR2 YYREEE (reference sequence). The CDR3 runs to 13 residues. CDR3 loop: CASSLGQRNTIYF. The CDR3 DNA reads as TGTGCCAGCAGTTTGGGACAGAGAAACACCATATATTTT.

This chain links TRBV2 with TRBJ1-5; 8 bases fit TRBD1. In germline, CDR1 is SNHLY, CDR2 FYNNEI. This CDR3 is built from 13 residues. V lost 9 bases to trimming and J lost 3 bases; unmatched junction nucleotides: 4. As DNA, the CDR3 is TGTGCCAGTGGGACAGGACACAATCAGCCCCAGCATTTT. This sequence encodes CASGTGHNQPQHF.

The chain combines TRBV19 with TRBJ2-7, with D tentatively TRBD2 (7 bases). CDR3 length: 20 amino acids. Trimming took off 1 base at V and 2 bases at J, with 27 bases between the two ends. CDR1 is LNHDA, CDR2 SQIVND, per germline (reference sequence). The CDR3 DNA is TGTGCCAGTAGTATAGCGTTTTGGACTCGGCGGGGAGGGGGGGCCTACGAGCAGTACTTC. Protein: CASSIAFWTRRGGGAYEQYF.

The chain links TRBV9 to TRBJ1-3; D possibly corresponds to TRBD1 (5 bases). Germline-derived CDR1 and CDR2 are SGDLS and YYNGEE. V gave up 4 bases and J gave up 0 bases, with 11 bases separating them. The CDR3 loop spans 15 amino acids. CDR3 sequence (DNA): TGTGCCAGCAGCATCCACAGGAACTCTGGAAACACCATATATTTT. Amino acid sequence: CASSIHRNSGNTIYF.